A single sample is the source of the 3 T cell receptor beta chains below, sequenced in a study of identical twins. TCRdb ran MiXCR on the 5' RACE reads and lists one entry per CDR3 protein. The sample consists of 510,000 or so distinct CDR3 sequences, nearly 15% of them appearing once. This same sample was also part of a study on yellow fever vaccine responses in identical twins.

The specimen sequenced was CD4+ T cells sorted from blood. The source is a woman younger than 30 in good health.

This clonotype has more than one count but fewer than ten. The chain recombines TRBV3-1 with TRBJ2-7; TRBD2 matches 9 bases. CDR3 length: 14 amino acids. Germline V gene sequence: CDR1 LGHDT, CDR2 YNNKEL (reference sequence). After removal of 2 bases from V and 3 bases from J, the junction contained 2 bases not matched to a gene. The CDR3 sequence is CASSQPAGGYEQYF. The DNA for the CDR3 is TGTGCCAGCAGCCAACCAGCGGGAGGCTACGAGCAGTACTTC.

This clonotype has just a few counts. The V call is TRBV5-1, the J call TRBJ1-1, with TRBD1 identical over 11 bases. J lost 4 bases, V lost 4 bases, and 15 bases had no gene match. This CDR3 comprises 18 residues. Germline CDR1 reads SGHRS; CDR2 reads YFSETQ. The CDR3 DNA sequence: TGCGCCAGCAGCCTGGCCGGGACAGGGGGGTTGAGGGGCACTGAAGCTTTCTTT. Translated, it gives CASSLAGTGGLRGTEAFF.

In its sample, this clonotype was seen a few times. The chain is built from TRBV28 and TRBJ2-7; 7 bases line up with TRBD2. CDR1 is MDHEN and CDR2 is SYDVKM in the germline V gene. The CDR3 runs 14 residues. Trimming removed 6 bases from V and 5 bases from J; junction bases left unmatched: 10. The DNA for the CDR3 is TGTGCCAGCAGGCAGGGACTGGCGGGGGACGAGCAGTACTTC. Encoded protein: CASRQGLAGDEQYF.